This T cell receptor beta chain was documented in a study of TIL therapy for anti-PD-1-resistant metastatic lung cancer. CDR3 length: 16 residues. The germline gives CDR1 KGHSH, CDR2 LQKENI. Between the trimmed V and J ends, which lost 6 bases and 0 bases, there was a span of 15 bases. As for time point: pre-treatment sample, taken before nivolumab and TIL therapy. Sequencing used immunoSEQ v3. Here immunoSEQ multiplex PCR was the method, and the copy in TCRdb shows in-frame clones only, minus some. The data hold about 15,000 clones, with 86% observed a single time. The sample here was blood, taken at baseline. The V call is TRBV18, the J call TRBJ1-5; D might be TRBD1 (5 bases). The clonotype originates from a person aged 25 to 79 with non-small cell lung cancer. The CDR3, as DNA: TGTGCCAGCTCTCCTGACAGTTGGGGTAGCAATCAGCCCCAGCATTTT. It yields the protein CASSPDSWGSNQPQHF.